Given below is one TCR beta chain in context. Its antigen is still unknown. The germline V gene has CDR1 LGHDT and CDR2 YNNKEL (reference sequence). The CDR3 is made up of 14 amino acids. The junction had 4 bases not matched to a gene; V was cut back by 4 bases and J by 5 bases. The record originates from a study of T cell responses to AZD1222 COVID-19 vaccine. The repertoire was sequenced with immunoSEQ multiplex PCR; TCRdb's copy has only in-frame clones and lacks some. The repertoire holds tens of thousands of clones, with 85% to 95% as singletons. Regarding the study as a whole: There were mostly white British donors and more females than males, and clonal diversity was possibly underestimated. Only 5 or 6 individuals given AZD1222 were seropositive at baseline. Regions 160-218 and 743-854 dominated among vaccine-associated CD4 TCRs spanning spike. The reported proportion of spike-specific TCRs targeting unmutated variant regions was nearly half.

This chain joins TRBV3-1 (or the pseudogene TRBV3-2) and TRBJ2-2; 7 bases are shared with TRBD2. The material sequenced was peripheral blood, taken 28 days after the second AZD1222 dose. The source is an adult who received the AZD1222 COVID-19 vaccine. The CDR3, as DNA: TGTGCCAGCAGCCGGGACTACGGAACCGGGGAGCTGTTTTTT. Amino acids: CASSRDYGTGELFF.